This TCR beta chain originates from a study of beta chain features in type 1 diabetes. Study outcomes and limitations: Whether TCRB rearrangement is influenced by HLA type was left unresolved in this analysis. The study found that naive, central memory and Treg TCRB repertoires appeared more similar in patients than in healthy donors. Shorter templates may be favored by PCR, equally so in patients and controls.

Investigators reverse transcribed all isolated RNA, so they sequenced expressed TCRB transcripts. Here immunoSEQ multiplex PCR was the method, and the copy in TCRdb shows in-frame clones only, minus some. Of about 450,000 clones detected, about 10% appear once; the ten largest clones hold 0.035% to 0.05%. There are 11 residues in the CDR3. The germline V and J ends were trimmed by 4 bases and 13 bases, with 13 bases remaining between them. Germline V lookup: CDR1 SGHTA, CDR2 FQGTGA. A note on this clone: The antigen is not known.

The J gene is TRBJ2-5, the V gene TRBV7-3; no definite D call. The TCR was taken from a woman under 30 in good health. The sample consisted of naive CD4+ T cells from blood. CDR3 sequence: CASSSRSDSYF. CDR3 DNA: TGTGCCAGCAGCTCTCGATCCGACTCGTACTTC.